The 9 T cell receptor beta chains in this list originate from one sample, sequenced in a study of cytomegalovirus exposure and HLA in healthy donors. Primers included in the PCR were 60 Vbeta and 13 Jbeta primers. Sequencing was performed with immunoSEQ multiplex PCR; in TCRdb, only in-frame clones are kept and a portion is missing. The data hold about 200,000 clones, with 60% to 80% observed a single time. Sequencing was performed on PBMCs. These receptors were collected from a woman aged 25 to 45 in good health and CMV-seropositive.

This rearrangement joins TRBV7-2 to TRBJ1-1; 7 nucleotides align to TRBD1. The germline gives CDR1 SGHTA, CDR2 FQGNSA. This CDR3 is built from 15 residues. Losses at the gene ends were 2 bases for V and 4 bases for J; bases not matched to a gene: 7. This chain's CDR3 is CASSLFQGVSTEAFF. CDR3 bases: TGTGCCAGCAGCTTATTCCAGGGGGTCAGCACTGAAGCTTTCTTT.

The chain employs TRBV7-3 and TRBJ2-3; perhaps TRBD2 as D (6 bases). Trimming cost V 5 bases and J 8 bases, with 17 bases left between them. CDR1 SGHTA and CDR2 FQGTGA come from the germline V gene. The CDR3 has 14 amino acids. CDR3 nucleotides: TGTGCCAGCAGCATGGGACTCTTCCAGGGTACGCAGTATTTT. Translating gives CASSMGLFQGTQYF.

The chain has TRBV7-7 and TRBJ2-1; 11 bases match TRBD1. Germline V lookup: CDR1 SSHAT, CDR2 FNYEAQ (reference sequence). V was clipped by 3 bases and J by 8 bases; unmatched bases: 3. This CDR3 is 14 amino acids long. CDR3 DNA sequence: TGTGCCAGCAGCTTGGACAGGGGGCATGATGAGCAGTTCTTC. Translated: CASSLDRGHDEQFF.

The V and J genes are TRBV9 and TRBJ2-1, with TRBD2 identical over 8 bases. Germline CDR1 is SGDLS and CDR2 is YYNGEE. V lost 4 bases and J lost 1; bases outside the gene matches: 7. This CDR3 contains 16 residues. The CDR3: CASSPGGGNSYNEQFF. The CDR3 DNA is TGTGCCAGCAGCCCCGGGGGGGGGAATTCCTACAATGAGCAGTTCTTC.

The genes are TRBV7-2 and TRBJ2-3, with D unresolved. Trimming took 2 bases from V and 2 from J, leaving 8 bases between them. The germline gives CDR1 SGHTA, CDR2 FQGNSA. The CDR3 spans 14 residues. In DNA form, the CDR3 reads TGTGCCAGCAGCTTACAGCGAAACACAGATACGCAGTATTTT. This translates into CASSLQRNTDTQYF.

The DNA for the CDR3 is TGTGCCAGCAGTTCGCTTTTCGGCGGGGGTAGCTCCTACAATGAGCAGTTCTTC. Protein: CASSSLFGGGSSYNEQFF. This rearrangement joins TRBV7-9 to TRBJ2-1; 7 bases are a match to TRBD2. Trimming removed 6 bases from V and 0 bases from J; junction bases left unmatched: 14. The V gene's germline CDR1 is SEHNR and CDR2 FQNEAQ (reference sequence). The CDR3 is 18 amino acids.

The rearrangement uses TRBV19 and TRBJ1-5; possibly TRBD1 for D (6 bases). The CDR3 is 16 residues long. The V and J ends lost 0 bases and 7 bases respectively, with 16 bases between them. From germline, CDR1 is LNHDA and CDR2 SQIVND (reference sequence). The CDR3 coding sequence is TGTGCCAGTAGTATAGATTCCCAGGGGTTTGGACAGCCCCAGCATTTT. Amino acids: CASSIDSQGFGQPQHF.

V and J are TRBV19 and TRBJ1-2; D might be TRBD1 (6 bases). Trimming removed 9 bases at V and 2 bases at J, with 13 bases between. CDR3 size: 13 residues. Germline V gene lookup returns CDR1 LNHDA and CDR2 SQIVND (reference sequence). Written as DNA, the CDR3 is TGTGCCAGCCGCTCGGACAGAAACTATGGCTACACCTTC. Its protein is CASRSDRNYGYTF.

This clone occurred a few times. The rearrangement joins TRBV9 to TRBJ2-3; TRBD1 aligns across 9 bases. Germline trimming cut 0 bases from V and 3 bases from J; bases unmatched to any gene: 8. Germline loops: CDR1 SGDLS, CDR2 YYNGEE. This CDR3 spans 17 amino acids. CDR3 protein: CASSVGGGTGFTDTQYF. In DNA form, the CDR3 reads TGTGCCAGCAGCGTAGGGGGTGGGACAGGGTTTACAGATACGCAGTATTTT.